In this sample, the clone carrying this T cell receptor beta chain turned up a few times. The antigen is undetermined. Data came from immunoSEQ multiplex PCR; TCRdb stores just in-frame clones and leaves some out. Of roughly 20,000 clones detected, 84% appear once; the ten largest clones hold 15% to 20%. The data originate from a study of T cell responses to AZD1222 COVID-19 vaccine. The study's findings and limits: Dominant at 160-218 and 743-854, vaccine-associated CD4 TCRs also spanned spike. Among the donors, most were white British and more were female, and clonal diversity was possibly underestimated.

The receptor's source is an adult who received the AZD1222 COVID-19 vaccine. Material: peripheral blood, obtained 28 days after the second AZD1222 dose.

Here the CDR3 reads CSVHRGSYGYTF. Here the CDR3 DNA reads TGCAGCGTCCACAGGGGGTCCTATGGCTACACCTTC. V is TRBV29-1 and J is TRBJ1-2; 8 positions agree with TRBD1. With V trimmed by 6 bases and J by 4 bases, 4 bases remained unmatched. Germline-derived CDR1 and CDR2 are SQVTM and ANQGSEA. This CDR3 is built from 12 residues.